Presented here are 27 T cell receptor beta chains from one specimen sequenced in a study of CD8 T cells in ankylosing spondylitis. MiXCR, applied by TCRdb to the 5' RACE reads, yields one record per CDR3 protein. Here the sample spans a few hundred thousand distinct CDR3 sequences, about 11% being singletons. Sequencing input: blood, either unsorted or a sorted T cell fraction (not recorded which). The receptors here all came from a male donor with ankylosing spondylitis or in good health (not recorded which).

The rearrangement joins TRBV28 to TRBJ2-1, with a tentative D call TRBD2 (5 bases). Germline V gene lookup returns CDR1 MDHEN and CDR2 SYDVKM. The ends were cut back, 5 bases at V and 4 bases at J, with 12 bases in the middle. The length of the CDR3 is 14 residues. CDR3 sequence: CASSPLDPYNEQFF. CDR3 nucleotide sequence: TGTGCCAGCAGTCCACTAGATCCGTACAATGAGCAGTTCTTC.

The chain employs TRBV7-4 and TRBJ2-2; 9 bases match TRBD2. Trimming cost V 3 bases and J 0 bases; bases outside gene matches: 8. Germline V gene sequence: CDR1 SGHVT, CDR2 SQSDAQ. This CDR3 has 18 amino acids. The CDR3 reads CASSFLASGKANTGELFF. CDR3 coding DNA: TGTGCCAGCAGCTTCTTAGCTAGCGGGAAAGCGAACACCGGGGAGCTGTTTTTT.

The genes are TRBV2 and TRBJ1-6; D remains ambiguous. V lost 5 bases and J 9 bases, leaving 17 bases between the germline ends. This CDR3 spans 15 amino acids. The germline V gene has CDR1 SNHLY and CDR2 FYNNEI. CDR3 residues: CASSFDLTSTSPLHF. The CDR3 coding sequence is TGTGCCAGCAGTTTTGACCTTACAAGCACTTCACCCCTCCACTTT. The full variable domain, rest sourced from reference TRBV2 and TRBJ1-6, is EPEVTQTPSHQVTQMGQEVILRCVPISNHLYFYWYRQILGQKVEFLVSFYNNEISEKSEIFDDQFSVERPDGSNFTLKIRSTKLEDSAMYFCASSFDLTSTSPLHFGNGTRLTVT.

This clonotype was found many times. This chain uses TRBV12-3 or TRBV12-4 with TRBJ1-4; possible D gene TRBD1, 6 bases. This CDR3 is 15 amino acids long. V dropped 2 bases and J dropped 7 bases, with 14 bases sitting between them. Here the CDR3 reads CASSLLPRGTEKLFF. For the CDR3, the DNA is TGTGCCAGCAGTTTACTTCCCAGGGGAACTGAAAAACTGTTTTTT.

The V and J genes are TRBV28 and TRBJ2-5; 10 nucleotides agree with TRBD1. The CDR3 is 19 amino acids. The germline V gene has CDR1 MDHEN and CDR2 SYDVKM. Losses at the gene ends were 6 bases for V and 7 bases for J; bases not matched to a gene: 23. This chain's CDR3 is CASSRSPKLTGGPQGTQYF. The CDR3 DNA is TGTGCCAGCAGCCGTAGCCCCAAATTGACAGGGGGCCCCCAGGGGACCCAGTACTTC.

This clonotype was seen many times. The V gene is TRBV5-1, the J gene TRBJ2-7, with TRBD2 identical over 8 bases. This CDR3 has 15 residues. The V gene's germline CDR1 is SGHRS and CDR2 YFSETQ. The V and J ends lost 6 bases and 0 bases, in that order; junction bases with no gene match: 8. CDR3 DNA sequence: TGCGCCAGCAAGGTGTTGAGCGGGAGCTCCTACGAGCAGTACTTC. Encoded protein: CASKVLSGSSYEQYF.

This clonotype was counted many times. V gene TRBV12-3 or TRBV12-4 combines with J gene TRBJ1-5, with 10 nucleotides matching TRBD1. V shed 6 bases and J 7 bases; nucleotides not matched to a gene: 9. The CDR3 sequence is 15 residues long. The CDR3 protein is CASSRRGTGVQPQHF. DNA of the CDR3: TGTGCCAGCAGCCGAAGGGGGACAGGGGTCCAGCCCCAGCATTTT.

This clonotype was seen at least ten times. The J gene is TRBJ1-6, the V gene TRBV20-1; no firm D call. The CDR3 covers 14 residues. Germline values: CDR1 DFQATT, CDR2 SNEGSKA (reference sequence). V was shortened by 2 bases and J by 14 bases, with 19 bases between the two germline ends. The CDR3 sequence is CSARTRTGNWALHF. The CDR3 nucleotides are TGCAGTGCTAGAACCAGGACCGGGAATTGGGCCCTCCACTTT.

In this sample, this clonotype turned up many times. V and J are TRBV12-3 or TRBV12-4 and TRBJ1-5; 7 bases are a match to TRBD1. Trimming at V came to 2 bases and at J to 7 bases, leaving 8 bases not matched to a gene. The CDR3 is 15 residues long. The CDR3 coding sequence is TGTGCCAGCAGTTTAACAGGGGCGGGAAAACAGCCCCAGCATTTT. Translation: CASSLTGAGKQPQHF.

The chain is built from TRBV20-1 and TRBJ2-1; D tentatively fits TRBD1 or TRBD2 (5 bases each). V lost 0 bases, J lost 0 bases, and 9 bases lay in between. Germline V gives CDR1 DFQATT, CDR2 SNEGSKA (reference sequence). The CDR3 spans 15 residues. CDR3: CSARDRDLSYNEQFF. DNA of the CDR3: TGCAGTGCTAGAGACCGGGACCTCTCCTACAATGAGCAGTTCTTC.

Many counts were recorded for this clonotype. The rearrangement uses TRBV25-1 and TRBJ2-2, with TRBD2 as a possible D gene (6 bases). Trimming took 2 bases from V and 1 from J, leaving 8 bases between them. The CDR3 has 15 residues. CDR1 is MGHDK, CDR2 SYGVNS, per germline. The CDR3 sequence is CASSEGGGNTGELFF. CDR3 bases: TGTGCCAGCAGTGAAGGGGGAGGGAACACCGGGGAGCTGTTTTTT.

This clonotype occurred many times. The chain carries TRBV12-3 or TRBV12-4 and TRBJ2-7, with TRBD2 matching over 13 bases. The CDR3 spans 16 residues. Unmatched junction bases numbered 11, after V lost 6 bases and J lost 6 bases. The CDR3 nucleotides read TGTGCCAGCAGCCGCACTAGCGGGAGGGGTGTCGCCGAGCAGTACTTC. Translating gives CASSRTSGRGVAEQYF.

V is TRBV6-5 and J is TRBJ2-4, with D possibly TRBD1 on 6 matching bases. Germline V lookup: CDR1 MNHEY, CDR2 SVGAGI. This CDR3 comprises 16 residues. Trimming removed 2 bases at V and 1 base at J, with 12 bases between. CDR3 DNA sequence: TGTGCCAGCAGTTACCCGGGACATCTGGCCAAAAACATTCAGTACTTC. The encoded protein is CASSYPGHLAKNIQYF.

This clonotype occurred many times. The chain is built from TRBV3-1 and TRBJ1-2, with 7 bases lining up with TRBD1. This CDR3 is built from 14 residues. V shed 5 bases and J 4 bases; nucleotides not matched to a gene: 7. CDR1 is LGHDT, CDR2 YNNKEL, per germline (reference sequence). The CDR3 is CASSGTEFSYGYTF. DNA for the CDR3: TGTGCCAGCAGCGGGACAGAGTTTTCCTATGGCTACACCTTC.

This clonotype appeared a few times. This chain uses TRBV10-1 with TRBJ2-7, with D perhaps matching TRBD1 or TRBD2 (5 bases each). Per the germline V gene, CDR1 is WNHNN and CDR2 is SYGVQD (reference sequence). The CDR3 runs to 16 residues. The V end was cut by 7 bases, the J end by 0 bases, with 19 bases between. CDR3 protein: CASMISGTESSYEQYF. CDR3 in DNA: TGCGCCAGCATGATATCCGGGACCGAGAGCTCCTACGAGCAGTACTTC.

The rearrangement links TRBV6-1 to TRBJ1-5; D possibly corresponds to TRBD1 (5 bases). With 6 bases removed from V and 2 bases from J, the gap between germline ends came to 14 bases. Germline V gene sequence: CDR1 MNHNS, CDR2 SASEGT. The CDR3 length is 15 residues. The CDR3 coding sequence is TGTGCCAGCAGGATGACAGCGTACGGCAATCAGCCCCAGCATTTT. This translates into CASRMTAYGNQPQHF.

Many counts were recorded for this clonotype. V gene TRBV4-1 combines with J gene TRBJ1-6; tentatively, D is TRBD1 (6 bases). V was cut by 4 bases and J by 7 bases, with 14 bases left in between. The germline gives CDR1 MGHRA, CDR2 YSYEKL. The length of the CDR3 is 15 residues. In nucleotides, the CDR3 is TGCGCCAGCAGCCGACAGGTTTTCGGCAATTCACCCCTCCACTTT. Translation: CASSRQVFGNSPLHF.

This clonotype was counted many times. This CDR3 reads CASSLEGGSTDTQYF. CDR3 nucleotides: TGCGCCAGCAGCTTGGAGGGCGGGAGCACAGATACGCAGTATTTT. V is TRBV5-1 and J is TRBJ2-3; maybe TRBD2 (5 bases). Trimming removed 0 bases from V and 0 bases from J, with 8 bases in between. The CDR3 has 15 amino acids. The germline gives CDR1 SGHRS, CDR2 YFSETQ.

A few counts support this clonotype. This chain connects TRBV18 to TRBJ1-2, with a tentative D call TRBD1 (5 bases). The CDR3 length is 14 residues. V gave up 3 bases and J gave up 4 bases, with 12 bases separating them. In germline, CDR1 is KGHSH, CDR2 LQKENI. The CDR3 nucleotides are TGTGCCAGCTCACCCGCCGGGCAGGGCTATGGCTACACCTTC. It yields the protein CASSPAGQGYGYTF.

This clonotype showed up many times. V is TRBV10-3 and J is TRBJ2-7; D may be TRBD1 or TRBD2 (5 bases each). This CDR3 region has 15 residues. Trimming took 4 bases from V and 1 from J, leaving 14 bases between them. The germline V gene encodes CDR1 ENHRY and CDR2 SYGVKD. The CDR3 is CAISVGTGFSYEQYF. CDR3 DNA: TGTGCCATCAGTGTAGGGACCGGTTTTTCCTACGAGCAGTACTTC.

This clonotype was seen ten or more times. The genes are TRBV7-8 and TRBJ2-3; no definite D call. The V end lost 5 bases, the J end lost 4 bases, and 10 bases lay between the germline ends. This CDR3 contains 13 residues. Germline V gene data show CDR1 as SGHVS and CDR2 as FQNEAQ. The CDR3 reads CASSPRLPDTQYF. The CDR3 DNA sequence: TGTGCCAGCAGCCCACGCTTACCAGATACGCAGTATTTT.

This clonotype was counted many times. The chain has TRBV5-1 and TRBJ2-1; 12 positions agree with TRBD2. Germline V lookup: CDR1 SGHRS, CDR2 YFSETQ. The CDR3 has 13 amino acids. V lost 3 bases, J lost 13 bases, and 5 bases stayed unmatched. The CDR3 sequence is CASSSTSGGPQFF. In DNA form, the CDR3 reads TGCGCCAGCAGCTCGACTAGCGGGGGCCCTCAGTTCTTC.

This clonotype has a count of ten or more. V usage is TRBV12-3 or TRBV12-4 and J usage is TRBJ2-1; D is unresolved. This CDR3 comprises 12 residues. With 6 bases removed from V and 6 bases from J, the gap between germline ends came to 9 bases. The CDR3 DNA reads TGTGCCAGCAGACCTCTTTCCAATGAGCAGTTCTTC. Residues: CASRPLSNEQFF.

This clonotype was seen more than once but under ten times. The rearrangement links TRBV12-3 or TRBV12-4 to TRBJ2-3, with a possible D match to TRBD1 (6 bases). The V gene lost 5 bases and the J gene lost 4 bases, with 19 bases spanning the gap. The CDR3 length is 16 residues. Here the CDR3 reads CASSQRRFEGADTQYF. The CDR3 region has the DNA TGTGCCAGCAGTCAAAGGCGTTTTGAGGGGGCAGATACGCAGTATTTT.

This clonotype was seen at least ten times. The rearrangement joins TRBV20-1 to TRBJ2-7; D is perhaps TRBD1 (7 bases). Trimming cost V 0 bases and J 0 bases, with 12 bases left between them. The CDR3 contains 15 residues. Per germline, CDR1 DFQATT and CDR2 SNEGSKA (reference sequence). The CDR3 region is CSARDGGTASYEQYF. The CDR3 bases are TGCAGTGCTAGAGATGGGGGGACAGCCTCCTACGAGCAGTACTTC.

This clonotype was observed a few times. The chain is built from TRBV5-1 and TRBJ2-2; D is possibly TRBD1 (6 bases). V gave up 5 bases and J gave up 3 bases, with 14 bases separating them. The length of the CDR3 is 15 residues. CDR1 is SGHRS and CDR2 is YFSETQ in the germline V gene. The CDR3: CASRPGAADTGELFF. CDR3 nucleotides: TGCGCCAGCAGGCCAGGGGCAGCGGACACCGGGGAGCTGTTTTTT.

This clonotype was seen a few times. This chain links TRBV20-1 with TRBJ2-3; 15 bases are shared with TRBD2. Per germline, CDR1 DFQATT and CDR2 SNEGSKA (reference sequence). The CDR3 contains 17 residues. Unmatched junction bases numbered 7, after V lost 1 base and J lost 5 bases. The CDR3 bases are TGCAGTGCTAGAGGGGGACTAGCGGGAGGAATCCTAGATACGCAGTATTTT. Translating it yields CSARGGLAGGILDTQYF.